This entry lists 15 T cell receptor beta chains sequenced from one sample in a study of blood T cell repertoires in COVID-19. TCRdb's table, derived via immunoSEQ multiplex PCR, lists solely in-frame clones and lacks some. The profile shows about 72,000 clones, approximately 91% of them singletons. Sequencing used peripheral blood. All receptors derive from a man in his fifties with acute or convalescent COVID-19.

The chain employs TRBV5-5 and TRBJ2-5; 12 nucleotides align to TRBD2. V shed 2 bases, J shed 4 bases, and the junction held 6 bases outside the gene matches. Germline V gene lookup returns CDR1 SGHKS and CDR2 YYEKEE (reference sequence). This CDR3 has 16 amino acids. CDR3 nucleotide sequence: TGTGCCAGCAGCTTATCTAGCGGGGGGGCGGTAGAGACCCAGTACTTC. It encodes CASSLSSGGAVETQYF.

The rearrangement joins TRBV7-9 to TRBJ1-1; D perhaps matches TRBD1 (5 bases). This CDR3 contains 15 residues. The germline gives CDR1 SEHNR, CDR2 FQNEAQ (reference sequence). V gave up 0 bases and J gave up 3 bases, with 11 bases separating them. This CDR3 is CASSLAQGRDTEAFF. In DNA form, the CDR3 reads TGTGCCAGCAGCTTAGCGCAGGGTCGGGACACTGAAGCTTTCTTT.

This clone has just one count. The CDR3 DNA is TGTGCCAGCAGCACCCTAGCGGGGGTGCAAGAGACCCAGTACTTC. It translates to CASSTLAGVQETQYF. The chain links TRBV11-3 to TRBJ2-5, with 10 bases matching TRBD2. Germline V gene sequence: CDR1 SGHNT, CDR2 YENEEA. Trimming at V came to 5 bases and at J to 2 bases, leaving 5 bases not matched to a gene. The length of the CDR3 is 15 residues.

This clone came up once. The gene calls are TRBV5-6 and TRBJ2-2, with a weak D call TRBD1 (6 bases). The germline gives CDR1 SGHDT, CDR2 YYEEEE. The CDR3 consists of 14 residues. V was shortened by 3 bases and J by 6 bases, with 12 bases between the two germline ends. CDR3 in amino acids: CASSSSAGAGELFF. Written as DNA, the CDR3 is TGTGCCAGCAGCTCCTCCGCAGGGGCCGGGGAGCTGTTTTTT.

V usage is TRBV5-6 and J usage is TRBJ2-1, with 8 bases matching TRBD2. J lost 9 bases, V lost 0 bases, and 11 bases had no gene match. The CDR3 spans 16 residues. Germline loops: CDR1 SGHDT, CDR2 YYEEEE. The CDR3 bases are TGTGCCAGCAGCTTGGATCCAGCGGGGGTTCGTGGTGAGCAGTTCTTC. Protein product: CASSLDPAGVRGEQFF.

The CDR3 DNA sequence: TGCAGCACCCCAGGGGGGCGGAGCGGGGGGACAGATACGCAGTATTTT. This sequence encodes CSTPGGRSGGTDTQYF. The chain couples TRBV29-1 to TRBJ2-3, with 9 bases that match TRBD2. V was pared by 8 bases and J by 3 bases, with 15 bases of the junction left unmatched. CDR1 and CDR2 (germline): SQVTM, ANQGSEA. This CDR3 comprises 16 residues.

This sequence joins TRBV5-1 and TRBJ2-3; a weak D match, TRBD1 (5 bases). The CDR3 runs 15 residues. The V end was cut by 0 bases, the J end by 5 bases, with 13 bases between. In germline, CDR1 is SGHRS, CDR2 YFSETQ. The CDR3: CASSLGDRRGDTQYF. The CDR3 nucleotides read TGCGCCAGCAGCTTGGGAGACAGAAGGGGAGATACGCAGTATTTT.

The CDR3 is CASGRGSDTEAFF. The CDR3 DNA follows: TGCGCCAGTGGGAGGGGATCGGACACTGAAGCTTTCTTT. The chain employs TRBV10-2 and TRBJ1-1; a weak D match, TRBD1 (5 bases). CDR3 size: 13 residues. Deletions cut 9 bases from V and 3 bases from J, with 14 bases between. Looked up from germline, CDR1 is WSHSY and CDR2 is SAAADI.

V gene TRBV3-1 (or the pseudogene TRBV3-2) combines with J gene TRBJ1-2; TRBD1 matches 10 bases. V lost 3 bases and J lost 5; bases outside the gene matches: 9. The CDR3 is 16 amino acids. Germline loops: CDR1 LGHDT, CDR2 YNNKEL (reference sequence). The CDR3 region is CASSQRLGQGLYGYTF. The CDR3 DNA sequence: TGTGCCAGCAGCCAGAGGCTGGGACAGGGGCTATATGGCTACACCTTC.

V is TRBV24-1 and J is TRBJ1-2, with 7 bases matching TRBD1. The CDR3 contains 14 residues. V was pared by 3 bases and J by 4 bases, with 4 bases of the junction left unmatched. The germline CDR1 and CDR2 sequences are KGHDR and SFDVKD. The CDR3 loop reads CATSDPGQIYGYTF. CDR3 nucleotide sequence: TGTGCCACCAGTGATCCGGGACAGATCTATGGCTACACCTTC.

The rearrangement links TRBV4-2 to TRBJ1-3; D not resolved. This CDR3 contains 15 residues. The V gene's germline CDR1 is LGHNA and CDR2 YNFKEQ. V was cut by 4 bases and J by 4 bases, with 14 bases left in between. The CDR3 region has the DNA TGTGCCAGCAGCCCGAATCAGGTTTGGGGAAACACCATATATTTT. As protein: CASSPNQVWGNTIYF.

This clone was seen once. The CDR3 nucleotides read TGCGCCAGCAGCTTGCGGGGGAAAGGCACCGGGGAGCTGTTTTTT. It translates to CASSLRGKGTGELFF. The genes are TRBV5-1 and TRBJ2-2; tentative D call: TRBD2 (6 bases). The ends were cut back, 1 base at V and 4 bases at J, with 11 bases in the middle. CDR1 and CDR2 (germline): SGHRS, YFSETQ. This CDR3 comprises 15 residues.

The CDR3 bases are TGTGCCAGCAGTGCATTGGGCCTTGCCTACAATGAGCAGTTCTTC. It translates to CASSALGLAYNEQFF. This chain connects TRBV2 to TRBJ2-1; D unclear. Germline assignment: CDR1 SNHLY and CDR2 FYNNEI. V lost 4 bases to trimming and J lost 2 bases, with 12 bases between them. This CDR3 spans 15 amino acids.

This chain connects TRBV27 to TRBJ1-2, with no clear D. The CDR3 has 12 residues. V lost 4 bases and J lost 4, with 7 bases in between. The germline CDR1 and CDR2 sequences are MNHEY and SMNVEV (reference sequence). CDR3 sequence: CASSSTSYGYTF. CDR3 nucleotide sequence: TGTGCCAGCAGTTCCACAAGCTATGGCTACACCTTC.

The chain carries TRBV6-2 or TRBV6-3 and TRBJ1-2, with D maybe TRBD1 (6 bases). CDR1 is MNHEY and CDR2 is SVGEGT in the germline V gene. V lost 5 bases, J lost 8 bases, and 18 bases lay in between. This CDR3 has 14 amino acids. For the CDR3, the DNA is TGTGCCAGCAGTCACCGTTTAACAGGGAGCGGCTACACCTTC. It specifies CASSHRLTGSGYTF.